These T cell receptor beta chains were read from a single sample in a study of high-grade serous ovarian cancer treatment subgroups. Using immunoSEQ multiplex PCR, the repertoire was profiled, and TCRdb retains in-frame clones only, with some absent. The sample yields around 27,000 clones, 84% seen once. The sequenced material came from tumor tissue. The receptor set was obtained from a human donor with high-grade serous ovarian cancer. Both conserved end residues are part of each CDR3. The order of the fields is J gene, D gene, clone size, V gene, CDR3 DNA, CDR3 protein. D genes are given only for firm matches. Some rows mark clone size as missing; the rest say once, few, many or name a class of expanded clone.

>TRBJ1-5|.|.|TRBV6-1
TGTGCCAGCAGTACACGACAGGATCAGCCCCAGCATTTT
CASSTRQDQPQHF
>TRBJ1-6|TRBD1|.|TRBV10-3
TGTGCCATCAGTGATCCCGGACAGGGTAATTCACCCCTCCACTTT
CAISDPGQGNSPLHF
>TRBJ2-2|.|.|TRBV11-2
TGTGCCAGCAGCTTAGATGTGGGACGGAACACCGGGGAGCTGTTTTTT
CASSLDVGRNTGELFF
>TRBJ1-1|TRBD1|.|TRBV18
TGTGCCAGCTCACCACAAAGTAGGTCTGGACAGGGAGCTTTCTTT
CASSPQSRSGQGAFF
>TRBJ2-2|TRBD2|once|TRBV14
TGTGCCAGCAGCCGGGCTAGCGGGAGGGCCTGGACCGGGGAGCTGTTTTTT
CASSRASGRAWTGELFF
>TRBJ2-7|.|.|TRBV18
TGTGCCAGCTCATCACACGAGATGACCTACGAGCAGTACTTC
CASSSHEMTYEQYF
>TRBJ2-4|.|.|TRBV6-1
TGTGCCAGCAGTGAAAGCGGCAGGCACCTAGCCAAAAACATTCAGTACTTC
CASSESGRHLAKNIQYF
>TRBJ1-5|.|.|TRBV6-1
TGTGCCAGCAGTGAAATACAGGGCCGCAATCAGCCCCAGCATTTT
CASSEIQGRNQPQHF
>TRBJ2-1|.|.|TRBV27
TGTGCCAGCAGTTCCCGGACTGCAAGATATGAGCAGTTCTTC
CASSSRTARYEQFF
>TRBJ2-5|TRBD2|.|TRBV11-2
TGTGCCAGCGTACCGGGACTAGCGCCCGTAGCGGAGACCCAGTACTTC
CASVPGLAPVAETQYF
>TRBJ1-1|TRBD1|.|TRBV7-9
TGTGCCAGCAGCACTGTGTCGACAGGGATTGAAGCTTTCTTT
CASSTVSTGIEAFF
>TRBJ1-4|.|few|TRBV30
TGTGCCTGGTCTCAACCTAATGAAAAACTGTTTTTT
CAWSQPNEKLFF
>TRBJ2-2|TRBD2|.|TRBV30
TGTGCCTGGACCCCGCCGGGACTACGGGCCGGGGAGCTGTTTTTT
CAWTPPGLRAGELFF
>TRBJ1-2|.|.|TRBV2
TGTGCCAGCAAGGAGCGGAGCGCTGGCTACACCTTC
CASKERSAGYTF
>TRBJ1-6|TRBD1|.|TRBV5-1
TGCGCCAGCAGGGCCGGGACAGGAGATAATTCACCCCTCCACTTT
CASRAGTGDNSPLHF
>TRBJ2-1|TRBD2|.|TRBV19
TGTGCCAGTAGTCCTCGTCGGACTAGCGGCTACAATGAGCAGTTCTTC
CASSPRRTSGYNEQFF
>TRBJ2-2|.|once|TRBV30
TGTGCCTGGAGTTACAGATACACCGGGGAGCTGTTTTTT
CAWSYRYTGELFF
>TRBJ2-7|.|.|TRBV10-3
TGTGCCATCAGTGGACTACCCCCCACTCCGTACGAGCAGTACTTC
CAISGLPPTPYEQYF
>TRBJ1-6|.|.|TRBV6-5
TGTGCCAGCAGTTACTCCGACAGTAATTCACCCCTCCACTTT
CASSYSDSNSPLHF
>TRBJ2-5|.|.|TRBV7-9
TGTGCCAGCAGGCCGATGGGACTCCCCCAAGAGACCCAGTACTTC
CASRPMGLPQETQYF
>TRBJ2-3|.|.|TRBV27
TGTGCCAGCAGGGGACCGAGCAGGGATCGTACGTATTTT
CASRGPSRDRTYF
>TRBJ2-1|TRBD2|.|TRBV27
TGTGCCAGCAGGGGGACTAAAGGGCCCCATGAGCAGTTCTTC
CASRGTKGPHEQFF